This T cell receptor beta chain was profiled in a study of shared clonotypes between healthy human individuals. Whole-study findings and limits: The sole specimen, blood, was sampled, and tissue repertoires likely differ. Genetic and exposure-history diversity was limited by the few donors.

On this clone itself: Its specificity is not known.

Trimming removed 6 bases from V and 0 bases from J; junction bases left unmatched: 8. This CDR3 contains 16 residues. Germline assignment: CDR1 SGHNT and CDR2 YENEEA. Genomic DNA from each subset was divided evenly over several immunoSEQ plates. Original analysis: From ImmunoSEQ came sequences covering only the junction and carrying no quality scores, so filtering differed. Clones were sequenced by immunoSEQ multiplex PCR, and TCRdb holds only the in-frame ones, with some missing. V, J and clone size are taken as reported in that table, and D and trimming were inferred from the DNA itself. The data show 400,000 to 500,000 clones, around 79% seen once.

The sample consisted of PBMCs. This TCR derives from a woman between 40 and 50 years old in good health. Some clones in this sample may be carry-over from other donors' samples. This chain joins TRBV11-3 and TRBJ2-1; 7 bases line up with TRBD2. The CDR3 is CASSTSGASSYNEQFF. In DNA form, the CDR3 reads TGTGCCAGCAGTACGAGCGGGGCCAGCTCCTACAATGAGCAGTTCTTC.